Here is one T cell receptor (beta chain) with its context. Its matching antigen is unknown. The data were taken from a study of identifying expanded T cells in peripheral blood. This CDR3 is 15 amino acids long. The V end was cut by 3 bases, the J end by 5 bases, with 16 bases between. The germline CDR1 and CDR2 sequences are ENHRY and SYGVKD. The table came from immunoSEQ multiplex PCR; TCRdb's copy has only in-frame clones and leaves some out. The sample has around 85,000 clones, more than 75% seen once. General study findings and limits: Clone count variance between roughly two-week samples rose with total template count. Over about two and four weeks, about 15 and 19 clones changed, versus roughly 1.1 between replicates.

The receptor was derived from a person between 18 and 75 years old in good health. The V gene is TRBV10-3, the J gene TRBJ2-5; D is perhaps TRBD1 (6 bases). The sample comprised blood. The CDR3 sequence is CAISEYREPGETQYF. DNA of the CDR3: TGTGCCATCAGTGAATACAGGGAGCCCGGGGAGACCCAGTACTTC.